The present entry profiles one TCR beta chain with its context. For each CDR3 protein, TCRdb gives one entry from its re-call of the 5' RACE reads, without DNA. The listing contains 150,000 to 200,000 distinct CDR3 sequences. Germline lookup yields CDR1 SEHNR and CDR2 FQNEAQ (reference sequence). The length of the CDR3 is 14 residues. The data derive from a study of monozygotic twins with inflammatory bowel disease. The rearrangement uses TRBV7-9 and TRBJ2-3; TCRdb selects TRBD2, and the lack of DNA leaves this call unchecked. The sequenced sample was blood. This sequence was found in a human donor with ulcerative colitis or Crohn's disease, or a healthy co-twin of an affected twin (not recorded which). The CDR3 region is CASSPLSSTDTQYF.